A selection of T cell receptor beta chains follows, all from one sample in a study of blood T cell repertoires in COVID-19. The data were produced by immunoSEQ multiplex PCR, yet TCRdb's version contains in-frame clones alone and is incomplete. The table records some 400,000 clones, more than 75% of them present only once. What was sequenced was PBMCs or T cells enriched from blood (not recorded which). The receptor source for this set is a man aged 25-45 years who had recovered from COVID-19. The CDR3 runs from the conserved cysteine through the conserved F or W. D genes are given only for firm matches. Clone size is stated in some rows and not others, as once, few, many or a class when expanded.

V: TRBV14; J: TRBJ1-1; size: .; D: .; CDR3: CASSQGPGVIRRNTEAFF; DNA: TGTGCCAGCAGCCAAGGACCGGGAGTAATACGGAGAAACACTGAAGCTTTCTTT
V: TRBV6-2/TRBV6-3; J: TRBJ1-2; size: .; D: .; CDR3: CASSYGRGYTF; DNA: TGTGCCAGCAGTTACGGCAGGGGCTACACCTTC
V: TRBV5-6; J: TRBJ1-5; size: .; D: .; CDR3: CASSLGAYQPQHF; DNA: TGTGCCAGCAGCTTAGGAGCGTATCAGCCCCAGCATTTT
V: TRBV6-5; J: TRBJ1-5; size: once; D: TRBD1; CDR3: CASRQGIAQPQHF; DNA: TGTGCCAGCAGACAGGGGATCGCCCAGCCCCAGCATTTT
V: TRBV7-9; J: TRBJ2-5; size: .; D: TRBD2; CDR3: CASSSGAASGGSETQYF; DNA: TGTGCCAGCAGCTCGGGCGCGGCTAGCGGGGGTTCAGAGACCCAGTACTTC
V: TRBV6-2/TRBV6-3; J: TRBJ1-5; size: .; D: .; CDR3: CASSYPWREPQPQHF; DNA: TGTGCCAGCAGTTACCCATGGAGGGAACCTCAGCCCCAGCATTTT
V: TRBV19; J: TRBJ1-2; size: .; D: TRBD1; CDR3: CASQAGTGANYGYTF; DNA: TGTGCCAGTCAAGCAGGGACAGGAGCTAACTATGGCTACACCTTC
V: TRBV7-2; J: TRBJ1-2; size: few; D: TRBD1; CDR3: CASSLYGTVYGYTF; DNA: TGTGCCAGCAGCTTATACGGGACAGTTTATGGCTACACCTTC
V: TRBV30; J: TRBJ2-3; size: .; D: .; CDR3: CAWSVKGPGLYTDTQYF; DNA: TGTGCCTGGAGTGTAAAGGGCCCGGGACTTTACACAGATACGCAGTATTTT
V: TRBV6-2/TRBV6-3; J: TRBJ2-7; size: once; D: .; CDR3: CASSSMSASSAYEQYF; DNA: TGTGCCAGCAGTTCGATGTCGGCTAGCTCAGCCTACGAGCAGTACTTC
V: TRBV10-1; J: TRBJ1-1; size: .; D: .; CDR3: CASSESAGKYSEAFF; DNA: TGCGCCAGCAGTGAGTCGGCAGGGAAGTATTCTGAAGCTTTCTTT
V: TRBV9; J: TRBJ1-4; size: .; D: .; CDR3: CASSEPGNGEKLFF; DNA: TGTGCCAGCAGCGAACCAGGGAATGGTGAAAAACTGTTTTTT
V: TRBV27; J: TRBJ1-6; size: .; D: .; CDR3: CASRPRRGGSSPLHF; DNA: TGTGCCAGCAGACCGAGGAGAGGAGGAAGCTCACCCCTCCACTTT
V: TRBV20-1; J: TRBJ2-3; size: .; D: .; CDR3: CSASRDSTDTQYF; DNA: TGCAGTGCTAGTCGGGACTCCACAGATACGCAGTATTTT
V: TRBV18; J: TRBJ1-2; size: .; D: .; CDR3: CASSQQGWPNYGYTF; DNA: TGTGCCAGCTCACAGCAGGGATGGCCCAACTATGGCTACACCTTC
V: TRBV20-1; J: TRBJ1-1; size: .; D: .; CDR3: CSASGQIWQGPAFF; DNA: TGCAGTGCTAGTGGTCAGATATGGCAGGGCCCCGCCTTCTTT
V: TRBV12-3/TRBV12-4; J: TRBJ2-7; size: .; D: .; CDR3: CASSISGSEQYF; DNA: TGTGCCAGCAGTATCTCAGGCTCCGAGCAGTACTTC
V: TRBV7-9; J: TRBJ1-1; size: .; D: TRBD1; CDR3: CASSFETGRAEAFF; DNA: TGTGCCAGCAGCTTCGAGACAGGGCGTGCTGAAGCTTTCTTT
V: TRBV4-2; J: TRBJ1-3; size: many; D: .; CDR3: CASSQWGSHSGNTIYF; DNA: TGTGCCAGCAGCCAATGGGGCAGCCACTCTGGAAACACCATATATTTT
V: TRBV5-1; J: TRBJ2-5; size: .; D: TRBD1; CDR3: CASSLRGQGKEAQYF; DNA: TGCGCCAGCAGCTTGCGGGGACAGGGGAAAGAGGCCCAGTACTTC
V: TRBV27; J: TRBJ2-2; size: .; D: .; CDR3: CASSMHLAGELFF; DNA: TGTGCCAGCAGCATGCACTTAGCGGGGGAGCTGTTTTTT
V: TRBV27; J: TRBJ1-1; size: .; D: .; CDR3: CASTQGSEAFF; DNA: TGTGCCAGCACCCAGGGTTCTGAAGCTTTCTTT
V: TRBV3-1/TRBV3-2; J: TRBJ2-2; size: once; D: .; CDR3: CASSQDGNTGELFF; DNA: TGTGCCAGCAGCCAAGACGGGAACACCGGGGAGCTGTTTTTT
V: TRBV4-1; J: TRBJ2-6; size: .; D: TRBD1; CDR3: CASSQGGTGGFSGANVLTF; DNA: TGCGCCAGCAGCCAAGGGGGGACAGGGGGATTCTCTGGGGCCAACGTCCTGACTTTC
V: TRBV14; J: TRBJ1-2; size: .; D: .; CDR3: CASSQDPGRAGSYTF; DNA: TGTGCCAGCAGCCAAGATCCGGGGCGTGCGGGAAGCTACACCTTC
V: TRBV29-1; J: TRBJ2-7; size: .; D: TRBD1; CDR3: CSVAPGTGANEQYF; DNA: TGCAGCGTCGCCCCCGGGACAGGGGCCAACGAGCAGTACTTC
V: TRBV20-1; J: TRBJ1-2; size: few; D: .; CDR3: CRAGLYGYTF; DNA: TGCAGAGCGGGGTTGTACGGCTACACCTTC
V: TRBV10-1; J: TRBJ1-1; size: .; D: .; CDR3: CASSAAGQGTEAFF; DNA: TGCGCCAGCAGTGCGGCAGGGCAAGGCACTGAAGCTTTCTTT
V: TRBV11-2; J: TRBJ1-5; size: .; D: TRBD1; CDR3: CASSLGQGGNQPQHF; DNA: TGTGCCAGCAGCTTAGGACAGGGGGGCAATCAGCCCCAGCATTTT
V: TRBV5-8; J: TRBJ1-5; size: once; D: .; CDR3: CASSAGGGVNQPQHF; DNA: TGTGCCAGCAGCGCGGGGGGGGGTGTGAATCAGCCCCAGCATTTT
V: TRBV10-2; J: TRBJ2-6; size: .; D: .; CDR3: CASSRGYSGANVLTF; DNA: TGCGCCAGCAGTAGGGGGTACTCTGGGGCCAACGTCCTGACTTTC
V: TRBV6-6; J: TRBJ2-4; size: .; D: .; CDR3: CASTSSYNIQYF; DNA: TGTGCCAGCACGAGTAGTTATAACATTCAGTACTTC
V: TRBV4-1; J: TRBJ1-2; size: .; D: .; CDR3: CASSPAGDLNYGYTF; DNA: TGCGCCAGCAGCCCCGCGGGGGACCTTAACTATGGCTACACCTTC
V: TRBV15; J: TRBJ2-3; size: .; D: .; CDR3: CATSGTRGGGHGYTQYF; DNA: TGTGCCACCAGCGGAACCCGAGGGGGGGGGCATGGATATACGCAGTATTTT
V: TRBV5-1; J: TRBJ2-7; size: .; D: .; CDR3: CASSLGASGEQYF; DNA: TGCGCCAGCAGCCTGGGGGCCAGTGGCGAGCAGTACTTC
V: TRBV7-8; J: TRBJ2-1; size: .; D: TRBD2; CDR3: CASWDGGGNEQFF; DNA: TGTGCCAGCTGGGACGGGGGGGGCAATGAGCAGTTCTTC
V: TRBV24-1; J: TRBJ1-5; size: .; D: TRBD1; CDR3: CATSDDRVGQPQHF; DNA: TGTGCCACCAGTGATGACAGGGTTGGTCAGCCCCAGCATTTT
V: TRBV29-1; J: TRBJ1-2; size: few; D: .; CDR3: CSAGGNSGYTF; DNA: TGCAGCGCCGGAGGGAATAGTGGCTACACCTTC
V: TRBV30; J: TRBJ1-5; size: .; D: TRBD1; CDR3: CAWGDRPYQPQHF; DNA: TGTGCCTGGGGGGACAGGCCCTATCAGCCCCAGCATTTT
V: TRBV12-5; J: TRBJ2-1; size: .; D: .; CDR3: CASGLPPQEKQFF; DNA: TGTGCTAGTGGCCTACCCCCCCAGGAAAAGCAGTTCTTC
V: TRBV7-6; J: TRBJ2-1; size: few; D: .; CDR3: CASSHNYNEQFF; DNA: TGTGCCAGCAGCCACAACTACAATGAGCAGTTCTTC
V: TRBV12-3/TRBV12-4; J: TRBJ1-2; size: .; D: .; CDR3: CASSQGVRGYTF; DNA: TGTGCCAGCAGCCAGGGTGTAAGAGGCTACACCTTC
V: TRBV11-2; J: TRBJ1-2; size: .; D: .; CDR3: CASSSDTYYGYTF; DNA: TGTGCCAGCAGTTCCGACACGTACTATGGCTACACCTTC
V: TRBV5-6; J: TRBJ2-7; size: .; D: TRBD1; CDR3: CASSTDRGSEQYF; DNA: TGTGCCAGCAGCACAGACAGGGGGTCGGAGCAGTACTTC
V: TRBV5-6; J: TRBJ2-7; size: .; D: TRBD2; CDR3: CASSPIAGGQGEQYF; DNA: TGTGCCAGCAGCCCAATAGCGGGGGGGCAGGGCGAGCAGTACTTC
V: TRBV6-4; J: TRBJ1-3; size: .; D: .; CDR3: CASSDSWYSSGNTIYF; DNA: TGTGCCAGCAGTGACTCGTGGTACAGCTCTGGAAACACCATATATTTT
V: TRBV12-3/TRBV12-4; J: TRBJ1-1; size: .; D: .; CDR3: CASTPNRNEAFF; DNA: TGTGCCAGCACCCCTAACCGTAATGAAGCTTTCTTT
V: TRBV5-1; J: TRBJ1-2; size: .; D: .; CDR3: CASSLIGSGQGNYGYTF; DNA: TGCGCCAGCAGCTTGATAGGGAGTGGGCAGGGGAACTATGGCTACACCTTC
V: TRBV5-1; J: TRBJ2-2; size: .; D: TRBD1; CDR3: CASSLGQGIMRLVF; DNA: TGCGCCAGCAGCTTGGGACAGGGGATTATGCGGTTGGTTTTT
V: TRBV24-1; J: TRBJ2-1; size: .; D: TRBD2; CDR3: CATATSGGGEQFF; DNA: TGTGCCACCGCGACTAGCGGGGGTGGTGAGCAGTTCTTC
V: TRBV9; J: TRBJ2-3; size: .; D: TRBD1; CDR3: CASSGTGGLTDTQYF; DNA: TGTGCCAGCAGCGGCACAGGGGGCCTCACAGATACGCAGTATTTT
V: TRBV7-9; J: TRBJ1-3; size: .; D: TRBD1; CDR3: CASSLSTGAFGNTIYF; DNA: TGTGCCAGCAGCTTAAGTACAGGGGCTTTTGGAAACACCATATATTTT
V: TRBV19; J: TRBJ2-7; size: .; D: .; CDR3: CASSISRGFEQYF; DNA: TGTGCCAGTAGTATTTCTAGGGGTTTCGAGCAGTACTTC
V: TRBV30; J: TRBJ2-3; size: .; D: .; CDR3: CAWSVQGTDTQYF; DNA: TGTGCCTGGAGTGTACAGGGCACAGATACGCAGTATTTT
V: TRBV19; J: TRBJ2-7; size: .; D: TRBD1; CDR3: CASSPPSGTDHYYEQYF; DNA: TGTGCCAGTAGTCCCCCCTCCGGGACAGACCACTACTACGAGCAGTACTTC
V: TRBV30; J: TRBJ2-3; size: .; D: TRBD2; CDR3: CAWSQGSGVSTDTQYF; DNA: TGTGCCTGGAGTCAAGGTAGCGGGGTTAGCACAGATACGCAGTATTTT
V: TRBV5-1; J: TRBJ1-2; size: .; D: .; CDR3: CASRGENYGYTF; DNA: TGCGCCAGCAGGGGAGAAAACTATGGCTACACCTTC
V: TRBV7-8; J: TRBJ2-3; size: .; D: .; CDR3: CASSLDGMRTDTQYF; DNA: TGTGCCAGCAGCTTAGACGGGATGCGCACAGATACGCAGTATTTT
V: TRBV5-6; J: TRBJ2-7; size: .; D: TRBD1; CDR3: CASSSEGQGIPEQYF; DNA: TGTGCCAGCAGCTCTGAGGGACAGGGCATTCCCGAGCAGTACTTC